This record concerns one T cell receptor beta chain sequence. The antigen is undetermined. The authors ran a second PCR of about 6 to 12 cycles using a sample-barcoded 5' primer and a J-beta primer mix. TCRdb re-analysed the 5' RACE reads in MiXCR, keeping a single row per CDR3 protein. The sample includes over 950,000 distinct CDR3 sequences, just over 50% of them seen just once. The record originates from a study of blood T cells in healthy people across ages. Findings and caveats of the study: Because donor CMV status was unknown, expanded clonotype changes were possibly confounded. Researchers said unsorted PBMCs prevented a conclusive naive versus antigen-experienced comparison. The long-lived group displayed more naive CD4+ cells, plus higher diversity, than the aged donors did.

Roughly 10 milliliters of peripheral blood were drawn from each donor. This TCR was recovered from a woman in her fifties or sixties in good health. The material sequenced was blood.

The CDR3 here is CASSVRAGGEAFF. CDR3 DNA sequence: TGTGCCAGCAGCGTCAGGGCGGGGGGGGAAGCTTTCTTT. This chain joins TRBV11-3 and TRBJ1-1; D is possibly TRBD1 (5 bases). The ends were cut back, 5 bases at V and 8 bases at J, with 15 bases in the middle. CDR1 is SGHNT and CDR2 is YENEEA in the germline V gene. This CDR3 is 13 amino acids long.